This T cell receptor beta chain was identified in a study of cytomegalovirus exposure and HLA in healthy donors. About this clone itself: Its target is unknown.

Notes on the study in general: Certain indistinguishable V segments, among them TRBV6-2 and TRBV6-3, were excluded.

The CDR3 totals 14 residues. Germline V lookup: CDR1 SGHRS, CDR2 YFSETQ. V lost 4 bases, J lost 2 bases, and 5 bases stayed unmatched. This PCR relied on a set of 60 Vbeta primers and 13 Jbeta primers. Only in-frame clones appear in the TCRdb table, and some are missing; sequencing was by immunoSEQ multiplex PCR. This sample's table reports about 51,000 clones. The sequenced sample consisted of PBMCs. The chain is built from TRBV5-1 and TRBJ1-1; 7 nucleotides line up with TRBD1. This receptor was taken from a female donor in good health and CMV-seronegative. The CDR3 loop is CASSIRDSNTEAFF. CDR3 nucleotide sequence: TGCGCCAGCAGCATAAGGGACAGCAACACTGAAGCTTTCTTT.